Sequencing of this TCR beta chain was carried out in a study of blood T cell repertoires in COVID-19. Study summary: COVID-19 samples, acute and convalescent, were from the United States, Italy and Spain. PBMCs, B-cell-depleted T cells, or T cells provided the cDNA or gDNA that made up the material.

Allocation to cohorts depended on clinical history reported by the participants. Recovered participants had two consecutive negative NP/OP PCR tests, healthcare professional clearance, or symptom resolution. V was pared by 2 bases and J by 6 bases, with 6 bases between. Germline V gives CDR1 SGHTA, CDR2 FQGNSA. The length of the CDR3 is 12 residues. Clones were sequenced by immunoSEQ multiplex PCR, and TCRdb holds only the in-frame ones, with some missing. The sample lists more than 300,000 clones; roughly 91% were seen once. The sample taken for sequencing was PBMCs or T cells enriched from blood (not recorded which). The sequence came from a woman aged 18-35 years who had recovered from COVID-19. The chain employs TRBV7-2 and TRBJ2-3, with D unclear. CDR3 bases: TGTGCCAGCAGCTTACAACGGGATACGCAGTATTTT. Amino acid sequence: CASSLQRDTQYF.